The sequence of this T cell receptor beta chain was determined in a study of cytomegalovirus exposure and HLA in healthy donors. The study, taken as a whole, reports: Specificity of a few CMV-associated chains for CMV antigens was verified in vitro.

Regarding this clone: Its antigen is unidentified.

In the PCR, 60 Vbeta and 13 Jbeta primers were used. Generated by immunoSEQ multiplex PCR, the TCRdb table keeps only in-frame clones and is missing some. The table lists roughly 120,000 clones, about 70% of them singletons, with around 4.2% in the top ten. The V gene's germline CDR1 is MDHEN and CDR2 SYDVKM. This CDR3 has 19 amino acids. V shed 7 bases, J shed 6 bases, and the junction held 20 bases outside the gene matches. Sequencing was carried out using PBMCs. The sequence derives from a woman in her forties in good health and CMV-seronegative. The V and J genes are TRBV28 and TRBJ2-7; 14 nucleotides line up with TRBD2. The CDR3 spells CASNSKRLAGGPARSEQYF. CDR3 nucleotides: TGTGCCAGCAATTCTAAACGACTAGCGGGAGGGCCAGCGAGGAGCGAGCAGTACTTC.